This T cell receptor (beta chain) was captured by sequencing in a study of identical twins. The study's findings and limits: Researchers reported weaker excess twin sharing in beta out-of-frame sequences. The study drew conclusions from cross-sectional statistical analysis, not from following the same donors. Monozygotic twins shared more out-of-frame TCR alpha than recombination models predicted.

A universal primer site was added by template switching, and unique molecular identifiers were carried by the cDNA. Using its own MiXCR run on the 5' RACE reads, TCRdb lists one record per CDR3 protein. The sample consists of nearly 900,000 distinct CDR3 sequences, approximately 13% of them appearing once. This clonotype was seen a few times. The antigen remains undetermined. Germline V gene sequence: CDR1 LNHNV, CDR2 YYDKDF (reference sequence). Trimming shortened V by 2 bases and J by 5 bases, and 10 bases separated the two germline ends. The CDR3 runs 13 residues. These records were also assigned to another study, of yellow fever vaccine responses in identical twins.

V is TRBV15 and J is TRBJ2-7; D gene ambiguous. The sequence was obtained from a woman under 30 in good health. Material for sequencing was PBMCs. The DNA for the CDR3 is TGTGCCACCAGCAGAATGGAATGGGACGAGCAGTACTTC. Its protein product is CATSRMEWDEQYF.